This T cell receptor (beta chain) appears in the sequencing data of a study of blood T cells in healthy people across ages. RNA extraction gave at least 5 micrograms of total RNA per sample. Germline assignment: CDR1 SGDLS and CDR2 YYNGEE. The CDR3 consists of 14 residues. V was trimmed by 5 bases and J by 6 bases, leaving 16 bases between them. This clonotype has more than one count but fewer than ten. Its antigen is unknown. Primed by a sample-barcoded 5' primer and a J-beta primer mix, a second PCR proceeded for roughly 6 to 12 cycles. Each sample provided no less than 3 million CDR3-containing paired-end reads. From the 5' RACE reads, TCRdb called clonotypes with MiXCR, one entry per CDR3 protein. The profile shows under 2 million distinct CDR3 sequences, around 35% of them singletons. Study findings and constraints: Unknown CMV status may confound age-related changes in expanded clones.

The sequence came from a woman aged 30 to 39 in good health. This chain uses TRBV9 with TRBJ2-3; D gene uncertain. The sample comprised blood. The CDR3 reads CASSRVGREDTQYF. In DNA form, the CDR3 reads TGTGCCAGCAGTCGGGTTGGCCGCGAGGATACGCAGTATTTT. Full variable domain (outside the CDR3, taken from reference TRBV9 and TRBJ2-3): DSGVTQTPKHLITATGQRVTLRCSPRSGDLSVYWYQQSLDQGLQFLIQYYNGEERAKGNILERFSAQQFPDLHSELNLSSLELGDSALYFCASSRVGREDTQYFGPGTRLTVL.